This T cell receptor beta chain was found in a study of blood T cells in healthy people across ages. This CDR3 contains 13 residues. Germline CDR1 reads DFQATT; CDR2 reads SNEGSKA (reference sequence). Trimming pared 6 bases from V and 3 bases from J, leaving 14 bases between. A J-beta primer mix and a sample-barcoded 5' primer were used in a second PCR of about 6 to 12 cycles. TCRdb ran MiXCR on the 5' RACE reads and lists one entry per CDR3 protein. The sample has about 280,000 distinct CDR3 sequences, 27% seen once. The TCR comes from a woman in her sixties or seventies in good health. Specimen: blood. The chain has TRBV20-1 and TRBJ1-2; a weak D match, TRBD1 (5 bases). DNA for the CDR3: TGCAGTGCGATGTGGGGCAAGGACTATGGCTACACCTTC. As protein: CSAMWGKDYGYTF.